The next 19 T cell receptor beta chains were all read from a single sample in a study of T cell responses to AZD1222 COVID-19 vaccine. The data were produced by immunoSEQ multiplex PCR, yet TCRdb's version contains in-frame clones alone and is incomplete. The sample lists under 140,000 clones; about 90% were seen once. The specimen comprised peripheral blood, sampled 28 days after the second AZD1222 dose. These TCRs come from an adult who received the AZD1222 COVID-19 vaccine.

V is TRBV25-1 and J is TRBJ2-7, with D perhaps given as TRBD1 or TRBD2 (6 bases each). Looked up from germline, CDR1 is MGHDK and CDR2 is SYGVNS. V was clipped by 3 bases and J by 4 bases, with 13 bases between them. The CDR3 has 14 amino acids. The CDR3 reads CASSDTGAGYEQYF. The CDR3 DNA reads TGTGCCAGCAGTGATACGGGGGCAGGGTACGAGCAGTACTTC.

As regards this clone: The sample contains more than one DNA sequence encoding this CDR3. CDR3 nucleotide sequence: TGCGCCAGCAGCTTGGGGGGGATCACTGAAGCTTTCTTT. Its translation: CASSLGGITEAFF. V usage is TRBV5-1 and J usage is TRBJ1-1; D perhaps matches TRBD1 (5 bases). Germline lookup yields CDR1 SGHRS and CDR2 YFSETQ. The germline V and J ends were trimmed by 0 bases and 4 bases, with 7 bases remaining between them. The CDR3 runs 13 residues.

This clone was seen only a few times. The V call is TRBV27, the J call TRBJ2-7, with TRBD1 identical over 7 bases. Trimming took 3 bases from V and 0 from J; bases not matched to a gene: 5. The germline CDR1 and CDR2 sequences are MNHEY and SMNVEV (reference sequence). This CDR3 region has 15 residues. The CDR3 loop reads CASSFRDRSSYEQYF. In nucleotides, the CDR3 is TGTGCCAGCAGTTTCAGGGACAGAAGCTCCTACGAGCAGTACTTC.

The chain links TRBV18 to TRBJ1-2; no clear D. This CDR3 contains 14 residues. Germline-derived CDR1 and CDR2 are KGHSH and LQKENI. V was trimmed by 3 bases and J by 4 bases, leaving 12 bases between them. The CDR3 sequence is CASSPGESSYGYTF. The CDR3 DNA is TGTGCCAGCTCACCTGGAGAATCCTCCTATGGCTACACCTTC. Complete variable domain (other parts from reference TRBV18 and TRBJ1-2): NAGVMQNPRHLVRRRGQEARLRCSPMKGHSHVYWYRQLPEEGLKFMVYLQKENIIDESGMPKERFSAEFPKEGPSILRIQQVVRGDSAAYFCASSPGESSYGYTFGSGTRLTVV.

The chain carries TRBV18 and TRBJ1-1; a weak D match, TRBD1 (5 bases). The CDR3 extends over 14 amino acids. The germline V and J ends were trimmed by 4 bases and 1 base, with 10 bases remaining between them. Per germline, CDR1 KGHSH and CDR2 LQKENI. CDR3 protein: CASSQAGQNTEAFF. The CDR3, as DNA: TGTGCCAGCTCACAAGCCGGACAGAACACTGAAGCTTTCTTT. Together with reference TRBV18 and TRBJ1-1, the CDR3 gives the full variable domain: NAGVMQNPRHLVRRRGQEARLRCSPMKGHSHVYWYRQLPEEGLKFMVYLQKENIIDESGMPKERFSAEFPKEGPSILRIQQVVRGDSAAYFCASSQAGQNTEAFFGQGTRLTVV.

The chain couples TRBV11-2 to TRBJ2-6; D is unclear. This CDR3 is 16 amino acids long. Trimming left V 5 bases short and J 0 bases short, with 11 bases between. The germline V gene has CDR1 SGHAT and CDR2 FQNNGV. The CDR3 sequence: CASSIRVLSGANVLTF. DNA for the CDR3: TGTGCCAGCAGCATTCGGGTCCTCTCTGGGGCCAACGTCCTGACTTTC.

The chain is built from TRBV19 and TRBJ1-1; tentative D call: TRBD1 (5 bases). CDR3 length equals 14 residues. V dropped 7 bases and J dropped 0 bases, with 12 bases sitting between them. Per the germline V gene, CDR1 is LNHDA and CDR2 is SQIVND (reference sequence). Here the CDR3 DNA reads TGTGCCAGTATTCCGACAGCTCTGAACACTGAAGCTTTCTTT. Its protein product is CASIPTALNTEAFF.

The V call is TRBV11-3, the J call TRBJ2-3; tentative D call: TRBD2 (5 bases). The CDR3 covers 16 residues. V lost 1 base, J lost 6 bases, and 17 bases lay in between. The germline V gene has CDR1 SGHNT and CDR2 YENEEA. The CDR3 nucleotides are TGTGCCAGCAGCTTAGCCCTCGCGGGTCTGGGGGATACGCAGTATTTT. Translation: CASSLALAGLGDTQYF.

V and J are TRBV6-5 and TRBJ1-4, with 9 nucleotides matching TRBD1. The germline V gene encodes CDR1 MNHEY and CDR2 SVGAGI. The CDR3 is 15 amino acids. The V gene end was trimmed by 7 bases and the J gene end by 2 bases; junction bases not matched to a gene: 5. The CDR3 protein is CASKGQGATNEKLFF. CDR3 sequence (DNA): TGTGCCAGCAAGGGACAGGGTGCGACTAATGAAAAACTGTTTTTT.

This rearrangement joins TRBV28 to TRBJ2-2; 10 nucleotides agree with TRBD1. The junction had 1 base not matched to a gene; V was cut back by 0 bases and J by 3 bases. The V gene's germline CDR1 is MDHEN and CDR2 SYDVKM. This CDR3 contains 16 residues. CDR3 nucleotide sequence: TGTGCCAGCAGTTTATGGGGGACAGGGGACACCGGGGAGCTGTTTTTT. Its translation is CASSLWGTGDTGELFF.

CDR3 region: CASDRVGYGYTF. The CDR3 DNA reads TGTGCCAGCGACAGGGTGGGCTATGGCTACACCTTC. The chain joins TRBV7-9 to TRBJ1-2; 7 nucleotides match TRBD1. The CDR3 has 12 residues. V lost 8 bases, J lost 4 bases, and 4 bases stayed unmatched. From germline, CDR1 is SEHNR and CDR2 FQNEAQ (reference sequence).

The rearrangement joins TRBV7-2 to TRBJ2-1; 13 positions agree with TRBD2. This CDR3 spans 14 amino acids. With V trimmed by 4 bases and J by 9 bases, 3 bases remained unmatched. CDR1 is SGHTA and CDR2 is FQGNSA in the germline V gene. CDR3 in amino acids: CASSWTSGSVEQFF. CDR3 DNA sequence: TGTGCCAGCAGCTGGACTAGCGGGAGTGTTGAGCAGTTCTTC.

This clone was observed once. The rearrangement links TRBV29-1 to TRBJ1-4, with 9 nucleotides matching TRBD1. The CDR3 loop spans 14 amino acids. In germline, CDR1 is SQVTM, CDR2 ANQGSEA. Trimming removed 6 bases from V and 7 bases from J; junction bases left unmatched: 9. The CDR3 region has the DNA TGCAGCGTCCTGACCGGGACAGGGTTTGAAAAACTGTTTTTT. This codes for CSVLTGTGFEKLFF. Full variable domain (remainder filled in from reference TRBV29-1 and TRBJ1-4): SAVISQKPSRDICQRGTSLTIQCQVDSQVTMMFWYRQQPGQSLTLIATANQGSEATYESGFVIDKFPISRPNLTFSTLTVSNMSPEDSSIYLCSVLTGTGFEKLFFGSGTQLSVL.

The V and J genes are TRBV25-1 and TRBJ1-1; D gene uncertain. The germline V gene encodes CDR1 MGHDK and CDR2 SYGVNS. This CDR3 is 15 amino acids long. The V end was cut by 5 bases, the J end by 0 bases, with 13 bases between. CDR3 loop: CASSPRVALNTEAFF. The CDR3 DNA reads as TGTGCCAGCAGTCCTCGTGTCGCTTTGAACACTGAAGCTTTCTTT.

The chain uses TRBV5-1 and TRBJ2-5; possible D gene TRBD2, 5 bases. Per the germline V gene, CDR1 is SGHRS and CDR2 is YFSETQ. The CDR3 totals 15 residues. The V gene lost 3 bases and the J gene lost 1 base, with 13 bases spanning the gap. For the CDR3, the DNA is TGCGCCAGCAGCTCATCCCCGGGGATCCAAGAGACCCAGTACTTC. Protein product: CASSSSPGIQETQYF. The entire variable domain, with the rest obtained from reference TRBV5-1 and TRBJ2-5, is as follows: KAGVTQTPRYLIKTRGQQVTLSCSPISGHRSVSWYQQTPGQGLQFLFEYFSETQRNKGNFPGRFSGRQFSNSRSEMNVSTLELGDSALYLCASSSSPGIQETQYFGPGTRLLVL.

J is TRBJ2-2 and V is TRBV29-1; D unclear. Germline-derived CDR1 and CDR2 are SQVTM and ANQGSEA. V was clipped by 4 bases and J by 4 bases, with 4 bases between them. The CDR3 contains 11 residues. The CDR3 nucleotides are TGCAGCGTTGGATTCACCGGGGAGCTGTTTTTT. It translates to CSVGFTGELFF.

The chain is built from TRBV5-4 and TRBJ1-1, with TRBD1 identical over 8 bases. The CDR3 spans 15 residues. In germline, CDR1 is SGHNT, CDR2 YYREEE (reference sequence). J gave up 4 bases and V 0 bases, and 5 bases lay outside the gene matches. This chain's CDR3 is CASSLGQGARTEAFF. The DNA of the CDR3 is TGTGCCAGCAGCTTGGGCCAGGGGGCGCGCACTGAAGCTTTCTTT.

The chain links TRBV12-3 or TRBV12-4 to TRBJ1-4, with D unresolved. The CDR3 is 13 amino acids. Trimming left V 5 bases short and J 8 bases short, with 12 bases between. CDR3 in amino acids: CASSRSIYEKLFF. The CDR3 nucleotides read TGTGCCAGCAGTCGGAGTATCTACGAAAAACTGTTTTTT.

The chain employs TRBV19 and TRBJ1-4; 7 bases agree with TRBD1. The ends lost 3 bases at V and 7 bases at J; junction bases unmatched: 14. Germline V CDR1 and CDR2: LNHDA, SQIVND (reference sequence). The CDR3 loop spans 17 amino acids. As DNA, the CDR3 is TGTGCCAGTAGTATTGATCAAGGGGGCCCCCCAGGTGAAAAACTGTTTTTT. Residues: CASSIDQGGPPGEKLFF.